This T cell receptor (beta chain) was identified in a study of T cell responses to AZD1222 COVID-19 vaccine. The CDR3 consists of 15 residues. The germline V gene has CDR1 MNHNS and CDR2 SASEGT. V lost 2 bases, J lost 0 bases, and 8 bases lay in between. TCRdb's copy holds only in-frame clones and misses some; the assay was immunoSEQ multiplex PCR. Here the sample spans some 150,000 clones, 85% to 95% being singletons. Sequencing used peripheral blood, obtained 28 days after the second AZD1222 dose. V and J are TRBV6-1 and TRBJ1-5, with D hard to call. This TCR was sampled from an adult who received the AZD1222 COVID-19 vaccine. CDR3 amino acids: CASSERRISNQPQHF. The CDR3 bases are TGTGCCAGCAGTGAACGACGGATTAGCAATCAGCCCCAGCATTTT.